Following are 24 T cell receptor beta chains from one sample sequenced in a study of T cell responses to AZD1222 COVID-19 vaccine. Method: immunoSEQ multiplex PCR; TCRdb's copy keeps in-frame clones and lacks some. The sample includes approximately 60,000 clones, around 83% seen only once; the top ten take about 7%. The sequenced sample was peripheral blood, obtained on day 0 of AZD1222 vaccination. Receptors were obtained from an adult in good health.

The CDR3 here is CASSETGTGGTGELFF. The CDR3 nucleotides are TGTGCCAGCAGTGAGACCGGGACAGGGGGAACCGGGGAGCTGTTTTTT. This chain uses TRBV2 with TRBJ2-2, with TRBD1 matching 11 bases. After removal of 3 bases from V and 5 bases from J, the junction contained 5 bases not matched to a gene. The germline V gene has CDR1 SNHLY and CDR2 FYNNEI. This CDR3 comprises 16 residues.

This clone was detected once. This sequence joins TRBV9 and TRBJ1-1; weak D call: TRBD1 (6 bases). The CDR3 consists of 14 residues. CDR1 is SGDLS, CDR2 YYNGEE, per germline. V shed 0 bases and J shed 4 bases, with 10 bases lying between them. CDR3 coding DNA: TGTGCCAGCAGCGTAGGGACAGAGGCCACTGAAGCTTTCTTT. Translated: CASSVGTEATEAFF.

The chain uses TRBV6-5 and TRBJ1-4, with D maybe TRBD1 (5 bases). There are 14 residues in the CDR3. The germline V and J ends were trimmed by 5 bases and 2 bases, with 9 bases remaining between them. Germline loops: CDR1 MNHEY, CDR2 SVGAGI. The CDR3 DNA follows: TGTGCCAGCAGTCCAGGGTTTACTAATGAAAAACTGTTTTTT. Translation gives CASSPGFTNEKLFF.

The CDR3 loop reads CASSGTSGRNIQYF. DNA for the CDR3: TGTGCCAGCAGCGGGACTAGCGGTCGAAACATTCAGTACTTC. The chain employs TRBV7-2 and TRBJ2-4; TRBD2 matches at 11 bases. Germline CDR1 reads SGHTA; CDR2 reads FQGNSA. The CDR3 sequence is 14 residues long. J gave up 6 bases and V 5 bases, and 3 bases lay outside the gene matches.

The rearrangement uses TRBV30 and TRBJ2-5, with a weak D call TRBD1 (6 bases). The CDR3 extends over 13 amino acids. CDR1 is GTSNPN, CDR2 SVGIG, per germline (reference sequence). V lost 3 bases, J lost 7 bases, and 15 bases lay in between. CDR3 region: CAWRGAGAGTQYF. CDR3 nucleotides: TGTGCCTGGAGGGGGGCGGGCGCGGGGACCCAGTACTTC.

CDR3 amino acids: CASSIRDRNQPQHF. The CDR3 region has the DNA TGTGCCAGTAGTATTCGGGACAGAAATCAGCCCCAGCATTTT. The chain uses TRBV19 and TRBJ1-5, with 7 bases aligning to TRBD1. The CDR3 consists of 14 residues. CDR1 is LNHDA and CDR2 is SQIVND in the germline V gene (reference sequence). Trimming at V came to 3 bases and at J to 4 bases, leaving 3 bases not matched to a gene. The full variable domain, rest sourced from reference TRBV19 and TRBJ1-5, is DGGITQSPKYLFRKEGQNVTLSCEQNLNHDAMYWYRQDPGQGLRLIYYSQIVNDFQKGDIAEGYSVSREKKESFPLTVTSAQKNPTAFYLCASSIRDRNQPQHFGDGTRLSIL.

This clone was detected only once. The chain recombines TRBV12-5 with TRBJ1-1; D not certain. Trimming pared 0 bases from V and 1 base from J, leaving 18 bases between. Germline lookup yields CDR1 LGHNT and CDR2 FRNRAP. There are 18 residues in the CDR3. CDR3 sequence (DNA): TGTGCTAGTGGTTTGGTATTAGGTCAGCGGCAGACGAACACTGAAGCTTTCTTT. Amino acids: CASGLVLGQRQTNTEAFF.

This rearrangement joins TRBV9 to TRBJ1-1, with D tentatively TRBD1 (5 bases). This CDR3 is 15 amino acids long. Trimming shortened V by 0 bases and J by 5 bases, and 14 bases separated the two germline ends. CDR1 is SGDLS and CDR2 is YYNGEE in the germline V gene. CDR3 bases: TGTGCCAGCAGCGTAGTTTATCAGGGTTATACTGAAGCTTTCTTT. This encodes CASSVVYQGYTEAFF.

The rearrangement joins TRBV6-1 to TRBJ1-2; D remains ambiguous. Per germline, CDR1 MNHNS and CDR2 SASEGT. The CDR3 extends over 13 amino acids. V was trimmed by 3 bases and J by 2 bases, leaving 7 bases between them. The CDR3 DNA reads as TGTGCCAGCAGTGAGTCAGGAAACTATGGCTACACCTTC. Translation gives CASSESGNYGYTF.

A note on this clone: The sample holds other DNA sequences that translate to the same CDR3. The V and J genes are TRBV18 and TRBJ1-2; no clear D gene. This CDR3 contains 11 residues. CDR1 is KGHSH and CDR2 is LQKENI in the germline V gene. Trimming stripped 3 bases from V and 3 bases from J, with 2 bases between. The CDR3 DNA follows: TGTGCCAGCTCACCGGACTATGGCTACACCTTC. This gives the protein CASSPDYGYTF.

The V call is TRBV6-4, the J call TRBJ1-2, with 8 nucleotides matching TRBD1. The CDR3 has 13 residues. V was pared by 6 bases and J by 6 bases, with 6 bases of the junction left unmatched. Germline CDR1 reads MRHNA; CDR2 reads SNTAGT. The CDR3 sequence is CASRPTGVHGYTF. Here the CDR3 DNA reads TGTGCCAGCAGACCGACAGGGGTCCATGGCTACACCTTC.

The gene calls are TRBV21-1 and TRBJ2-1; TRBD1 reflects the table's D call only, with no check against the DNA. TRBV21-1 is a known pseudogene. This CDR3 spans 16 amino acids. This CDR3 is CASSPRGSPGYNEQFF. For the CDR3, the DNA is TGTGCCAGCAGCCCAAGGGGCAGTCCAGGTTACAATGAGCAGTTCTTC.

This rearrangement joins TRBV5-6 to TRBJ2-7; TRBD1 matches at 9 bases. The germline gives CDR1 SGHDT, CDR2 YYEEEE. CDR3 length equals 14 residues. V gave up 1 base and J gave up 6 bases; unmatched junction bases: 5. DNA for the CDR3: TGTGCCAGCAGCTTGAGGGACAGGGTACGCGAGCAGTACTTC. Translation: CASSLRDRVREQYF.

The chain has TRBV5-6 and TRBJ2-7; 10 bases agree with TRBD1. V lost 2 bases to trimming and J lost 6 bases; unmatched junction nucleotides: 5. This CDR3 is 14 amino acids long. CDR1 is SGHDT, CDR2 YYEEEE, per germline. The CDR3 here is CASSLGTGVLEQYF. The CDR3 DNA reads TGTGCCAGCAGCTTAGGGACAGGGGTCCTCGAGCAGTACTTC. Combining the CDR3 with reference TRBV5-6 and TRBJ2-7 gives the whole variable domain DAGVTQSPTHLIKTRGQQVTLRCSPKSGHDTVSWYQQALGQGPQFIFQYYEEEERQRGNFPDRFSGHQFPNYSSELNVNALLLGDSALYLCASSLGTGVLEQYFGPGTRLTVT.

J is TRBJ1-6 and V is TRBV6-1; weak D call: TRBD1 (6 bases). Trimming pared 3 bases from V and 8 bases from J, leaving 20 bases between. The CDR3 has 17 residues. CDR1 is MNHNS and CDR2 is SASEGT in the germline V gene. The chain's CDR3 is CASSEGGGPTGDSPLHF. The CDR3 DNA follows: TGTGCCAGCAGTGAGGGGGGGGGCCCGACGGGGGATTCACCCCTCCACTTT.

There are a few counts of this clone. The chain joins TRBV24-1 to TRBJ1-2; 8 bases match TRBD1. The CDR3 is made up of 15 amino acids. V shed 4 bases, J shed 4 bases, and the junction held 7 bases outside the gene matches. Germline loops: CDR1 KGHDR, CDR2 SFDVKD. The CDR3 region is CATSETGAPPYGYTF. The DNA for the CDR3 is TGTGCCACCAGTGAGACAGGGGCCCCACCCTATGGCTACACCTTC.

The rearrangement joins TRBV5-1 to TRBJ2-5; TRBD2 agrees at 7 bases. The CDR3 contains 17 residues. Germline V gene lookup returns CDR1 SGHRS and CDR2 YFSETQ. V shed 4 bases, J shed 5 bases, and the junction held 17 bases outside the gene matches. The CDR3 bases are TGCGCCAGCAGCCCCCGCGGGCCCGGGGGAGGGCGTGAGACCCAGTACTTC. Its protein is CASSPRGPGGGRETQYF. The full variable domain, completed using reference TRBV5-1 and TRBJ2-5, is KAGVTQTPRYLIKTRGQQVTLSCSPISGHRSVSWYQQTPGQGLQFLFEYFSETQRNKGNFPGRFSGRQFSNSRSEMNVSTLELGDSALYLCASSPRGPGGGRETQYFGPGTRLLVL.

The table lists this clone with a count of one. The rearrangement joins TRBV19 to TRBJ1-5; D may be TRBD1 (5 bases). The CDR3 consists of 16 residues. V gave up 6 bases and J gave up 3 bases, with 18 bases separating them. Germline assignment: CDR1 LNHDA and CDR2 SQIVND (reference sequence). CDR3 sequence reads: CASSHPDSNPNQPQHF. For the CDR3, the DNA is TGTGCCAGTAGCCATCCTGACAGCAACCCCAATCAGCCCCAGCATTTT.

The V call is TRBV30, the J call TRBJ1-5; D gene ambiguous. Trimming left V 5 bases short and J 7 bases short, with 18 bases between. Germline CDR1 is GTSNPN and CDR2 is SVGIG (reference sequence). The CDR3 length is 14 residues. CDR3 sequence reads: CAWVEQPTEQPQHF. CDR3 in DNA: TGTGCCTGGGTGGAACAGCCTACCGAGCAGCCCCAGCATTTT.

The CDR3 is CSVAVGNNEQFF. CDR3 nucleotide sequence: TGCAGCGTTGCAGTCGGAAACAATGAGCAGTTCTTC. The J gene is TRBJ2-1, the V gene TRBV29-1; D unresolved. CDR3 length: 12 amino acids. Germline assignment: CDR1 SQVTM and CDR2 ANQGSEA. Between the trimmed V and J ends, which lost 4 bases and 5 bases, there was a span of 9 bases.

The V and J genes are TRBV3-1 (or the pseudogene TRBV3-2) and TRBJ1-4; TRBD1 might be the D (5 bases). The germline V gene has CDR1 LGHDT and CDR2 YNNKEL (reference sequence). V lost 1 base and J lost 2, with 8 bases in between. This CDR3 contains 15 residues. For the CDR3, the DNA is TGTGCCAGCAGCCAAGCCTGGGGGACTAATGAAAAACTGTTTTTT. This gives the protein CASSQAWGTNEKLFF.

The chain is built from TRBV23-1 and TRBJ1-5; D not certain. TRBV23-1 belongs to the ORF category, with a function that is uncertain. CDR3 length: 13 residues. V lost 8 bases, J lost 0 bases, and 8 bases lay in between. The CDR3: CASGSFSNQPQHF. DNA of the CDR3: TGCGCCAGCGGGAGTTTTAGCAATCAGCCCCAGCATTTT.

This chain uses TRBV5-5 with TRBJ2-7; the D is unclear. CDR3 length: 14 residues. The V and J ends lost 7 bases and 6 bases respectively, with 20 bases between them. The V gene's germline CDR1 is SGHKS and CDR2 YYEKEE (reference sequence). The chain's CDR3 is CASGKTEASFEQYF. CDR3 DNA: TGTGCCAGCGGGAAAACCGAAGCTTCGTTCGAGCAGTACTTC.

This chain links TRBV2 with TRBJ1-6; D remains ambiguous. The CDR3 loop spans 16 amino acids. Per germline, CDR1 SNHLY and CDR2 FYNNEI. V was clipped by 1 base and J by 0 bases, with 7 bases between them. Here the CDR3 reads CASSEEGYSYNSPLHF. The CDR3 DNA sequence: TGTGCCAGCAGTGAAGAGGGTTACTCCTATAATTCACCCCTCCACTTT.